The 2 T cell receptor beta chains below come from one sample, sequenced in a study of blood T cell repertoires in COVID-19. Profiled with immunoSEQ multiplex PCR; TCRdb holds only in-frame clones, not every one. Found here are 250,000 to 300,000 clones, roughly nine tenths of them singletons; the top ten hold about 2%. The sample was peripheral blood. The receptors were gathered from a woman aged 45-60 years who had recovered from COVID-19.

The chain joins TRBV7-6 to TRBJ2-4; 11 bases align to TRBD1. The junction had 5 bases not matched to a gene; V was cut back by 1 base and J by 0 bases. The V gene's germline CDR1 is SGHVS and CDR2 FNYEAQ. The CDR3 extends over 18 amino acids. The CDR3, as DNA: TGTGCCAGCAGCTTAGGGACAGGGGGCCCGCTAGCCAAAAACATTCAGTACTTC. Its translation: CASSLGTGGPLAKNIQYF.

This rearrangement joins TRBV6-2 or TRBV6-3 to TRBJ1-1, with 11 bases matching TRBD1. Per the germline V gene, CDR1 is MNHEY and CDR2 is SVGEGT. The CDR3 is 21 amino acids. The trim removed 1 base at V and 1 base at J, leaving 17 bases unmatched. The CDR3 sequence is CASSYFTGGQGAMPRNTEAFF. The CDR3 bases are TGTGCCAGCAGTTACTTTACGGGAGGACAGGGGGCGATGCCCAGGAACACTGAAGCTTTCTTT.